This T cell receptor (beta chain) originates from a study of OX40 agonist ivuxolimab in advanced cancers. The CDR3 contains 13 residues. The germline CDR1 and CDR2 sequences are MDHEN and SYDVKM. V lost 4 bases, J lost 4 bases, and 8 bases lay in between. Profiling relied on immunoSEQ multiplex PCR, and the TCRdb table lists in-frame clones only, not all of them. The sample gives about 68,000 clones, 80% to 90% of which show up once; roughly 1.6% is in the top ten. The clonotype comes from an adult with an advanced solid tumor such as melanoma, head and neck, liver or kidney cancer. Source: CD4+ or CD8+ T cells sorted from blood, taken in a trial of the OX40 agonist ivuxolimab. The V and J genes are TRBV28 and TRBJ1-5, with a possible D match to TRBD1 (6 bases). As DNA, the CDR3 is TGTGCCAGCAGTTCGCAGGGGAATCAGCCCCAGCATTTT. Protein: CASSSQGNQPQHF.